The clone carrying this TCR beta chain was recorded many times. The V end lost 5 bases, the J end lost 4 bases, and 15 bases lay between the germline ends. This CDR3 has 15 amino acids. CDR1 and CDR2 from the germline V gene are MNHEY and SMNVEV (reference sequence). The source material, RNA transcripts, was used to amplify TCR beta CDR3 regions. When the TCR CDR3 underwent first-round RT-PCR, the HTBI primer set was used. TCRdb re-called the multiplex PCR reads with MiXCR, one entry per CDR3 protein. The sample records roughly 180,000 distinct CDR3 sequences, about 9.4% being singletons. The data originate from a study of T cells in Graves' hyperthyroidism and ophthalmopathy.

This chain connects TRBV27 to TRBJ1-5; D possibly corresponds to TRBD1 (5 bases). The sample was blood. The receptor was isolated from a woman under 30 with Graves' hyperthyroidism that later progressed to Graves' ophthalmopathy. CDR3 DNA sequence: TGTGCCAGCAGTAGAAAGGGTAAGGGGAATCAGCCCCAGCATTTT. Encoded protein: CASSRKGKGNQPQHF.